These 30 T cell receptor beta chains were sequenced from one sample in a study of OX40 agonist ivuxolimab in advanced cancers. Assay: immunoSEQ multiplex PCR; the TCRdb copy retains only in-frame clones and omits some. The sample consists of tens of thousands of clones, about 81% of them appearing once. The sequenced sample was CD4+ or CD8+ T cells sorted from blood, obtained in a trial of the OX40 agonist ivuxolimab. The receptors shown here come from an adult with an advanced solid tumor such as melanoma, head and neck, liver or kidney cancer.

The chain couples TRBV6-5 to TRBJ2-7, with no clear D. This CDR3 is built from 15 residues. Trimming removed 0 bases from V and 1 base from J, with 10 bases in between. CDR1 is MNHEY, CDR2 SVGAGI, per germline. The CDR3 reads CASSYSTMSSYEQYF. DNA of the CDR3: TGTGCCAGCAGTTACTCGACGATGTCTTCCTACGAGCAGTACTTC.

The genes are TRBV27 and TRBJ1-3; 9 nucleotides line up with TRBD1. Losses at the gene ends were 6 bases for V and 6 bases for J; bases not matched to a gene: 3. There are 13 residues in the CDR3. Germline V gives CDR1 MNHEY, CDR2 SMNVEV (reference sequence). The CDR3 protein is CASRGQGTNTIYF. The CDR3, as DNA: TGTGCCAGCAGGGGACAGGGCACAAACACCATATATTTT.

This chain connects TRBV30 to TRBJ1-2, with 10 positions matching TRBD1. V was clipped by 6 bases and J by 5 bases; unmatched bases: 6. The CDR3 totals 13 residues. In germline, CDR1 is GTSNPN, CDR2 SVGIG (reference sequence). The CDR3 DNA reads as TGTGCCTGTCCGGGACAGGGGTTTTATGGCTACACCTTC. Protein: CACPGQGFYGYTF.

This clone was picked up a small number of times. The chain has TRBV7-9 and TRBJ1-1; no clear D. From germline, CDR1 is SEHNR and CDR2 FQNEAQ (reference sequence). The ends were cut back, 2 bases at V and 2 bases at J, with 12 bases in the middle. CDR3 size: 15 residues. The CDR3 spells CASSLSGRENTEAFF. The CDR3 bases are TGTGCCAGCAGCTTAAGCGGTAGGGAAAACACTGAAGCTTTCTTT.

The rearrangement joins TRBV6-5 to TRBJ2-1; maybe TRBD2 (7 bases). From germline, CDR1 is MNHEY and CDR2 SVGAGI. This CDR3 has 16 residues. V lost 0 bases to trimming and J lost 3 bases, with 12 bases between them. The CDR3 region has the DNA TGTGCCAGCAGTTACTCGACGGGGGGCCGCTACAATGAGCAGTTCTTC. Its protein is CASSYSTGGRYNEQFF.

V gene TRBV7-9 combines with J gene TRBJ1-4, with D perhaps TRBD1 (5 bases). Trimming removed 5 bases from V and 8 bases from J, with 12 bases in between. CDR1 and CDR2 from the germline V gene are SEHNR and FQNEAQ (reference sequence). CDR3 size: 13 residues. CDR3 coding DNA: TGTGCCAGCAGCGGACGACAGCGGGAAAAACTGTTTTTT. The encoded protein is CASSGRQREKLFF.

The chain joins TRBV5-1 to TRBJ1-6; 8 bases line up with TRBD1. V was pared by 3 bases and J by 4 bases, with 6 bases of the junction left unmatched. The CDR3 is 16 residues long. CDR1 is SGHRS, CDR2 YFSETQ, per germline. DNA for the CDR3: TGCGCCAGCAGCTCCATTGGACAGGGATATAATTCACCCCTCCACTTT. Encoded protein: CASSSIGQGYNSPLHF.

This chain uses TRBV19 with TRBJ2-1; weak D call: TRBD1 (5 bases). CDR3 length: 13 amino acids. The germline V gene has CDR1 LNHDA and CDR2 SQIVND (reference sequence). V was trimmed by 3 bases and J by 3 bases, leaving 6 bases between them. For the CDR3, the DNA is TGTGCCAGTAGTATCCAGGGCTACAATGAGCAGTTCTTC. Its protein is CASSIQGYNEQFF.

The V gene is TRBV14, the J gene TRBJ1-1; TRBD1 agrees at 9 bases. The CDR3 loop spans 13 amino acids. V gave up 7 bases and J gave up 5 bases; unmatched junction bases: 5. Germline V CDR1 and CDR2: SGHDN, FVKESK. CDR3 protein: CASNRQGGTEAFF. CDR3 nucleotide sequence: TGTGCCAGCAACCGACAGGGGGGGACTGAAGCTTTCTTT.

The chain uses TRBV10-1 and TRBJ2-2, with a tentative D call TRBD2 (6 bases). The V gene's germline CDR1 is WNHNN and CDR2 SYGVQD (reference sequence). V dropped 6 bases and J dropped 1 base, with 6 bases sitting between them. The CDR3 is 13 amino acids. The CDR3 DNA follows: TGCGCCAGCAGGGGGGGGAACACCGGGGAGCTGTTTTTT. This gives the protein CASRGGNTGELFF.

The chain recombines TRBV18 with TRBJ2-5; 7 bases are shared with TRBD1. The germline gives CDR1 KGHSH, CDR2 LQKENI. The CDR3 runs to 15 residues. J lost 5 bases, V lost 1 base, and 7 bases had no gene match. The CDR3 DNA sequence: TGTGCCAGCTCACCACGGGCAGGGGGTTATGAGACCCAGTACTTC. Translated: CASSPRAGGYETQYF.

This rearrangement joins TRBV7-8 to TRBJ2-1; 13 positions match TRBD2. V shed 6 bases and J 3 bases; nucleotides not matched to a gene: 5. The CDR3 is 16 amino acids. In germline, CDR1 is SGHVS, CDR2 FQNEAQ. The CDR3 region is CASSLTSGRGYNEQFF. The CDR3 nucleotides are TGTGCCAGCAGTCTAACTAGCGGGAGGGGCTACAATGAGCAGTTCTTC. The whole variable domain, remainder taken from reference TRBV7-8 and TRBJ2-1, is GAGVSQSPRYKVAKRGQDVALRCDPISGHVSLFWYQQALGQGPEFLTYFQNEAQLDKSGLPSDRFFAERPEGSVSTLKIQRTQQEDSAVYLCASSLTSGRGYNEQFFGPGTRLTVL.

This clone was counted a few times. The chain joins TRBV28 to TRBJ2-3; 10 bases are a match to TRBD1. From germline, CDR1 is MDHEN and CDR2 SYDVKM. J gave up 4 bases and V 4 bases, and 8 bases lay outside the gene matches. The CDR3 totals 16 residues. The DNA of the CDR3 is TGTGCCAGCAGTTCACCGGGACAGGGGTACTCAGATACGCAGTATTTT. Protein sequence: CASSSPGQGYSDTQYF.

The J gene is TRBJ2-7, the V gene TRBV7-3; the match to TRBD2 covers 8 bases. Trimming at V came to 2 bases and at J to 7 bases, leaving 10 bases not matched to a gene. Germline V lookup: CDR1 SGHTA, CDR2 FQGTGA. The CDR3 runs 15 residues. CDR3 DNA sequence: TGTGCCAGCAGCTTAGACCCGGGAGGGCCGAGGGAGCAGTACTTC. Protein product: CASSLDPGGPREQYF.

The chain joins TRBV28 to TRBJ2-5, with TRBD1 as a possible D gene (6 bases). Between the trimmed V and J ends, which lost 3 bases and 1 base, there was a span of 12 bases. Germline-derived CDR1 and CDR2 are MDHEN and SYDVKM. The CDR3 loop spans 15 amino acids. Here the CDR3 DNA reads TGTGCCAGCAGTTTGGTTCCAGGGGCCCAAGAGACCCAGTACTTC. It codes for CASSLVPGAQETQYF.

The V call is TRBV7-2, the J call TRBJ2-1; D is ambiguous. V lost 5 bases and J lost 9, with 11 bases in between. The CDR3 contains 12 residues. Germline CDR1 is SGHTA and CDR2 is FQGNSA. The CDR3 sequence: CASSPQGREQFF. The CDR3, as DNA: TGTGCCAGCAGCCCCCAAGGTCGTGAGCAGTTCTTC.

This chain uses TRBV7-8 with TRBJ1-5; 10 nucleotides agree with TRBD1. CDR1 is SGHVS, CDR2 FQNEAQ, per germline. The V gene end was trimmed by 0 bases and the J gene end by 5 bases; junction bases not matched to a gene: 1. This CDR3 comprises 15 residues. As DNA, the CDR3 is TGTGCCAGCAGCTTAGCGGACAGGGGGTATCAGCCCCAGCATTTT. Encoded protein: CASSLADRGYQPQHF.

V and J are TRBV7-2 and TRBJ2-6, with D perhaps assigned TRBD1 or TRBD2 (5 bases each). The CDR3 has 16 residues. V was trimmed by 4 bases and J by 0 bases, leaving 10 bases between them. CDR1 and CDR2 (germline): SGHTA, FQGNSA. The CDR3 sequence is CASSSGPSSGANVLTF. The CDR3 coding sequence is TGTGCCAGCAGCTCGGGACCTAGCTCTGGGGCCAACGTCCTGACTTTC.

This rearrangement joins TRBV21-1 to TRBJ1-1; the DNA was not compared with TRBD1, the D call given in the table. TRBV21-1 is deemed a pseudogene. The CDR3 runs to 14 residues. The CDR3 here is CASSVSRQATEAFF. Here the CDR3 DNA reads TGTGCCAGCAGCGTTTCCCGACAGGCCACTGAAGCTTTCTTT.

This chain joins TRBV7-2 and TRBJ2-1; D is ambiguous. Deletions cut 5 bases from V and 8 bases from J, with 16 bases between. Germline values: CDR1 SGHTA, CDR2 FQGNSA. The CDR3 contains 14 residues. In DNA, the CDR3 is TGTGCCAGCAGCCTGCGTAGTAGACGCGATGAGCAGTTCTTC. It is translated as CASSLRSRRDEQFF.

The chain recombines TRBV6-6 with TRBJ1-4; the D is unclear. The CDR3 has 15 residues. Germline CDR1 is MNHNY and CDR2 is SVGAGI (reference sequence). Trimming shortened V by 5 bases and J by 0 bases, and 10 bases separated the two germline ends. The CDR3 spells CASSPRGPTNEKLFF. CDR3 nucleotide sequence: TGTGCCAGCAGTCCAAGAGGCCCAACTAATGAAAAACTGTTTTTT.

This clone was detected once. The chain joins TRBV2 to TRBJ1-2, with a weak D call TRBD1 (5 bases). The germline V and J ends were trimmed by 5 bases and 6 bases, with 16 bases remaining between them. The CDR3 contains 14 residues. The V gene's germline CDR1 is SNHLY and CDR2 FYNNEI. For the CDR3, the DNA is TGTGCCAGCAGTCCAATCCAGGGTGGAAATGGCTACACCTTC. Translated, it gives CASSPIQGGNGYTF.

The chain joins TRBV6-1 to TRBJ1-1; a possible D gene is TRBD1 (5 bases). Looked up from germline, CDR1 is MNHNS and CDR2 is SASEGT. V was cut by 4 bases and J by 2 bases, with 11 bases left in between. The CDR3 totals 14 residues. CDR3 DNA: TGTGCCAGCAGTGTGTGGGACCCCAACACTGAAGCTTTCTTT. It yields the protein CASSVWDPNTEAFF.

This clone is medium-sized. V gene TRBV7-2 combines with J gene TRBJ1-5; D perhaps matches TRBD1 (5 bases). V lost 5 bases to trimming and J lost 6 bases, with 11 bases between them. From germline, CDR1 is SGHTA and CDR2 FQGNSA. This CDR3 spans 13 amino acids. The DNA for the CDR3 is TGTGCCAGCAGCACAACAGGTGGTCAGCCCCAGCATTTT. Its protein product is CASSTTGGQPQHF. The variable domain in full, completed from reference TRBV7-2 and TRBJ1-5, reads GAGVSQSPSNKVTEKGKDVELRCDPISGHTALYWYRQSLGQGLEFLIYFQGNSAPDKSGLPSDRFSAERTGGSVSTLTIQRTQQEDSAVYLCASSTTGGQPQHFGDGTRLSIL.

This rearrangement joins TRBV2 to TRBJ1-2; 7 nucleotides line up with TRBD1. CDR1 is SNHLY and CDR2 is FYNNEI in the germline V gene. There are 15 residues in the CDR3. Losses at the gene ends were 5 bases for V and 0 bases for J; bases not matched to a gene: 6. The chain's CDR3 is CASSLGQRTNYGYTF. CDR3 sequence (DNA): TGTGCCAGCAGTCTGGGACAGAGAACTAACTATGGCTACACCTTC.

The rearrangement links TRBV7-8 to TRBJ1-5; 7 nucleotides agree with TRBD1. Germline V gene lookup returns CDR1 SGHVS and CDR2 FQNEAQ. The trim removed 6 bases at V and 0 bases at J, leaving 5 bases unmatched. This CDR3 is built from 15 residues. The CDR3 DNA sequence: TGTGCCAGCAGGAAGGGACAGCTTAGCAATCAGCCCCAGCATTTT. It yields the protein CASRKGQLSNQPQHF.

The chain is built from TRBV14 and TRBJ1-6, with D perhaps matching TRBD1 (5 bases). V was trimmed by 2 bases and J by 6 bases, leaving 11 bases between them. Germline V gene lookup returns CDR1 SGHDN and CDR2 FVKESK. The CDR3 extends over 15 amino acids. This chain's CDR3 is CASSQQGGGNSPLHF. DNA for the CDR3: TGTGCCAGCAGCCAACAGGGTGGGGGTAATTCACCCCTCCACTTT. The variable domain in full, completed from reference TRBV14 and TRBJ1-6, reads EAGVTQFPSHSVIEKGQTVTLRCDPISGHDNLYWYRRVMGKEIKFLLHFVKESKQDESGMPNNRFLAERTGGTYSTLKVQPAELEDSGVYFCASSQQGGGNSPLHFGNGTRLTVT.

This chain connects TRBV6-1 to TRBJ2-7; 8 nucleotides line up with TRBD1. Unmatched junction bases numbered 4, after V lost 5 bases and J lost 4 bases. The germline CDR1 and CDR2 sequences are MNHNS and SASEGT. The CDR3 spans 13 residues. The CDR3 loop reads CASSTRQGYEQYV. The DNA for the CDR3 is TGTGCCAGCAGTACAAGACAGGGGTACGAGCAGTACGTC.

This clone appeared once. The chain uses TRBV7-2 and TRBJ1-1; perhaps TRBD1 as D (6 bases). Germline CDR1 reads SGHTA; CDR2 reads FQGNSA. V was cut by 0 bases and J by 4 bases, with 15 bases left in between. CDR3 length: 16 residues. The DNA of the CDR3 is TGTGCCAGCAGCTTAGCGCCCCGGGGGCCGGGCACTGAAGCTTTCTTT. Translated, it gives CASSLAPRGPGTEAFF.

CDR3 loop: CASSYVGFSGPQHF. In DNA, the CDR3 is TGTGCCAGCAGTTACGTGGGGTTTTCAGGGCCCCAGCATTTT. The J gene is TRBJ1-5, the V gene TRBV6-5, with no clear D. Germline assignment: CDR1 MNHEY and CDR2 SVGAGI. Trimming cost V 2 bases and J 9 bases, with 14 bases left between them. This CDR3 spans 14 amino acids.